These 11 T cell receptor beta chains were sequenced from one sample in a study of blood T cell repertoires in COVID-19. TCRdb's copy holds only in-frame clones and misses some; the assay was immunoSEQ multiplex PCR. The data show some 290,000 clones, with about nine tenths seen just once and more than 9.5% held by the top ten. Sequenced sample: peripheral blood. These receptors were taken from a woman aged 25 to 39 with COVID-19, enrolled during active disease.

The chain combines TRBV5-4 with TRBJ2-3; tentative D call: TRBD1 (5 bases). CDR3 size: 16 residues. V lost 2 bases and J 1 base, leaving 14 bases between the germline ends. Germline lookup yields CDR1 SGHNT and CDR2 YYREEE (reference sequence). For the CDR3, the DNA is TGTGCCAGCAGCTTCGGACATCCTGGACGCACAGATACGCAGTATTTT. This translates into CASSFGHPGRTDTQYF.

This chain joins TRBV7-8 and TRBJ1-1; 9 bases align to TRBD1. V lost 6 bases to trimming and J lost 6 bases; unmatched junction nucleotides: 11. There are 15 residues in the CDR3. Germline V gene sequence: CDR1 SGHVS, CDR2 FQNEAQ. The CDR3 here is CASRPRLTGGPEAFF. The CDR3 DNA is TGTGCCAGCAGGCCCCGTTTGACAGGGGGGCCTGAAGCTTTCTTT.

This rearrangement joins TRBV19 to TRBJ1-2, with TRBD1 matching over 8 bases. There are 14 residues in the CDR3. With 2 bases clipped from V and 3 bases from J, the junction kept 2 bases outside the gene matches. Germline assignment: CDR1 LNHDA and CDR2 SQIVND (reference sequence). CDR3 loop: CASSIQGADYGYTF. Written as DNA, the CDR3 is TGTGCCAGTAGTATACAGGGGGCGGACTATGGCTACACCTTC.

This clone was recorded only once. This sequence joins TRBV11-3 and TRBJ1-1, with a weak D call TRBD1 (6 bases). CDR1 and CDR2 from the germline V gene are SGHNT and YENEEA. This CDR3 is built from 13 residues. With 4 bases removed from V and 1 base from J, the gap between germline ends came to 7 bases. CDR3 sequence reads: CASSSGQNTEAFF. The CDR3 coding sequence is TGTGCCAGCAGCTCGGGACAGAACACTGAAGCTTTCTTT.

The chain combines TRBV20-1 with TRBJ1-1; D is undetermined. The germline V gene has CDR1 DFQATT and CDR2 SNEGSKA (reference sequence). The CDR3 is 11 residues long. Trimming removed 3 bases at V and 5 bases at J, with 7 bases between. Here the CDR3 DNA reads TGCAGTGCTAGGATGCGGACTGAAGCTTTCTTT. This encodes CSARMRTEAFF.

This clone was seen a few times. The chain uses TRBV18 and TRBJ1-5; the match to TRBD1 covers 7 bases. Trimming removed 4 bases from V and 5 bases from J; junction bases left unmatched: 2. The V gene's germline CDR1 is KGHSH and CDR2 LQKENI. The length of the CDR3 is 13 residues. The CDR3 sequence is CASSLGQDQPQHF. CDR3 nucleotides: TGTGCCAGCTCACTCGGACAGGATCAGCCCCAGCATTTT.

V is TRBV11-2 and J is TRBJ1-2; 7 nucleotides agree with TRBD1. The germline V gene encodes CDR1 SGHAT and CDR2 FQNNGV. V lost 5 bases to trimming and J lost 4 bases; unmatched junction nucleotides: 4. The CDR3 consists of 13 residues. The CDR3 loop reads CASSVGQAYGYTF. DNA for the CDR3: TGTGCCAGCAGCGTAGGACAGGCCTATGGCTACACCTTC.

The rearrangement links TRBV11-2 to TRBJ1-3, with D tentatively TRBD1 (6 bases). The CDR3 consists of 15 residues. The V gene lost 6 bases and the J gene lost 0 bases, with 12 bases spanning the gap. Germline V gene lookup returns CDR1 SGHAT and CDR2 FQNNGV. The CDR3 coding sequence is TGTGCCAGCAGGCAAACAGGGTTCTCTGGAAACACCATATATTTT. It codes for CASRQTGFSGNTIYF. The variable domain in full, with the rest retrieved from reference TRBV11-2 and TRBJ1-3, is EAGVAQSPRYKIIEKRQSVAFWCNPISGHATLYWYQQILGQGPKLLIQFQNNGVVDDSQLPKDRFSAERLKGVDSTLKIQPAKLEDSAVYLCASRQTGFSGNTIYFGEGSWLTVV.

The rearrangement links TRBV19 to TRBJ1-2, with a possible D match to TRBD1 (6 bases). The V gene's germline CDR1 is LNHDA and CDR2 SQIVND (reference sequence). Deletions cut 3 bases from V and 4 bases from J, with 18 bases between. This CDR3 region has 16 residues. The CDR3 DNA reads as TGTGCCAGTAGTATCTCCCACCGGGACATAATCTATGGCTACACCTTC. It yields the protein CASSISHRDIIYGYTF. The whole variable domain, remainder taken from reference TRBV19 and TRBJ1-2, is DGGITQSPKYLFRKEGQNVTLSCEQNLNHDAMYWYRQDPGQGLRLIYYSQIVNDFQKGDIAEGYSVSREKKESFPLTVTSAQKNPTAFYLCASSISHRDIIYGYTFGSGTRLTVV.

The chain links TRBV20-1 to TRBJ2-7; D may be TRBD2 (5 bases). The germline V gene has CDR1 DFQATT and CDR2 SNEGSKA (reference sequence). Trimming pared 3 bases from V and 5 bases from J, leaving 17 bases between. The CDR3 is 14 residues long. The CDR3 is CSASRGRQGHEQYF. The CDR3 DNA sequence: TGCAGTGCTAGTCGGGGTAGGCAAGGCCACGAGCAGTACTTC.

The CDR3 region is CAWSVLANEKLFF. The CDR3 DNA reads TGTGCCTGGAGTGTACTGGCTAATGAAAAACTGTTTTTT. V usage is TRBV30 and J usage is TRBJ1-4; D not certain. Germline CDR1 GTSNPN, CDR2 SVGIG (reference sequence). The V gene lost 0 bases and the J gene lost 3 bases, with 5 bases spanning the gap. The CDR3 runs to 13 residues. The full variable domain, in which reference TRBV30 and TRBJ1-4 provide the parts outside the CDR3, is SQTIHQWPATLVQPVGSPLSLECTVEGTSNPNLYWYRQAAGRGLQLLFYSVGIGQISSEVPQNLSASRPQDRQFILSSKKLLLSDSGFYLCAWSVLANEKLFFGSGTQLSVL.